The 29 T cell receptor beta chains given below trace back to one sample, sequenced in a study of CD8 T cells in ankylosing spondylitis (dated by TCRdb to 2017 to 2019). Libraries were made using 5' RACE. The reads were generated on an Illumina HiSeq 2500. In TCRdb, the public reads were trimmed at Q25 with fastp and aligned with MiXCR, with productive beta chains retained. Records with the same CDR3 protein are collapsed into one entry carrying the most frequent genes and DNA. Within this sample are under 300,000 distinct CDR3 sequences, with around 11% of them counted one time only. Jointly, the top ten make up 6% to 8.5% of the sample. Input material: blood, either unsorted or a sorted T cell fraction (not recorded which). These receptors all come from a male donor with ankylosing spondylitis or in good health (not recorded which).

This clonotype was counted at least ten times. V usage is TRBV28 and J usage is TRBJ1-5; D is unclear. This CDR3 comprises 17 residues. Germline-derived CDR1 and CDR2 are MDHEN and SYDVKM. Trimming pared 8 bases from V and 2 bases from J, leaving 22 bases between. The CDR3 sequence is CASHTTGEGGGNQPQHF. The CDR3 nucleotides read TGTGCCAGCCATACAACGGGAGAAGGTGGAGGCAATCAGCCCCAGCATTTT.

The chain's CDR3 is CASSPLPGTDTQYF. Written as DNA, the CDR3 is TGTGCCAGCAGTCCACTCCCGGGCACAGATACGCAGTATTTT. The chain employs TRBV27 and TRBJ2-3; D is unresolved. CDR3 length: 14 amino acids. The germline CDR1 and CDR2 sequences are MNHEY and SMNVEV (reference sequence). V lost 5 bases and J 1 base, leaving 10 bases between the germline ends.

This clonotype occurred a few times. As DNA, the CDR3 is TGCGCCAGCAGCCAATTGGTGACAGGAAGCACTGAAGCTTTCTTT. It translates to CASSQLVTGSTEAFF. The rearrangement links TRBV4-1 to TRBJ1-1, with D tentatively TRBD1 (6 bases). V shed 2 bases and J shed 4 bases, with 14 bases lying between them. CDR1 is MGHRA, CDR2 YSYEKL, per germline. CDR3 length: 15 amino acids.

This rearrangement joins TRBV12-3 or TRBV12-4 to TRBJ2-2, with D possibly called TRBD1 or TRBD2 (5 bases each). The CDR3 is 18 residues long. Trimming left V 6 bases short and J 2 bases short, with 22 bases between. CDR3 residues: CASSWTSGGGGNTGELFF. In nucleotides, the CDR3 is TGTGCCAGCAGCTGGACGTCTGGTGGGGGTGGTAACACCGGGGAGCTGTTTTTT.

This clonotype was seen many times. V gene TRBV27 combines with J gene TRBJ1-6; D is possibly TRBD1 (5 bases). V was trimmed by 2 bases and J by 0 bases, leaving 14 bases between them. The germline V gene has CDR1 MNHEY and CDR2 SMNVEV (reference sequence). This CDR3 is built from 18 residues. The CDR3 is CASSLLGHMSSYNSPLHF. CDR3 sequence (DNA): TGTGCCAGCAGTTTACTAGGACACATGAGCTCCTATAATTCACCCCTCCACTTT.

There are a few counts of this clonotype. V is TRBV6-5 and J is TRBJ1-1; no clear D gene. Germline-derived CDR1 and CDR2 are MNHEY and SVGAGI. V shed 4 bases and J shed 1 base, with 10 bases lying between them. The CDR3 extends over 14 amino acids. CDR3 nucleotide sequence: TGTGCCAGCAGTTCCGCAGAGGGGAACACTGAAGCTTTCTTT. Its translation: CASSSAEGNTEAFF.

Ten or more counts support this clonotype. V usage is TRBV10-3 and J usage is TRBJ2-7; D might be TRBD1 (6 bases). The length of the CDR3 is 15 residues. Trimming left V 1 base short and J 5 bases short, with 15 bases between. CDR1 and CDR2 from the germline V gene are ENHRY and SYGVKD. CDR3 in amino acids: CAISEWDTLAHEQYF. DNA for the CDR3: TGTGCCATCAGTGAGTGGGACACCCTGGCCCACGAGCAGTACTTC.

This clonotype has more than one count but fewer than ten. The CDR3 is CASSSGSPGEQYF. The CDR3 DNA follows: TGTGCCAGCAGCTCCGGGTCGCCGGGGGAGCAGTACTTC. The chain combines TRBV11-2 with TRBJ2-7; possibly TRBD2 for D (5 bases). The V gene lost 4 bases and the J gene lost 7 bases, with 14 bases spanning the gap. The CDR3 is made up of 13 amino acids. Germline V gene lookup returns CDR1 SGHAT and CDR2 FQNNGV.

This clonotype was recorded many times. V gene TRBV25-1 combines with J gene TRBJ2-7, with 7 bases that match TRBD1. V lost 3 bases and J lost 4; bases outside the gene matches: 15. Germline CDR1 is MGHDK and CDR2 is SYGVNS. CDR3 length: 17 residues. In DNA form, the CDR3 reads TGTGCCAGCAGTGATACATCGGACAGGCACCTCTCTTACGAGCAGTACTTC. Translating gives CASSDTSDRHLSYEQYF.

This clonotype has just a few counts. In DNA form, the CDR3 reads TGCAGTGCTAGAGATTATGCAACTAATGAAAAACTGTTTTTT. It yields the protein CSARDYATNEKLFF. The chain carries TRBV20-1 and TRBJ1-4; D not resolved. V gave up 0 bases and J gave up 0 bases, with 5 bases separating them. The CDR3 covers 14 residues. Germline-derived CDR1 and CDR2 are DFQATT and SNEGSKA (reference sequence).

This clonotype was recorded a few times. This sequence joins TRBV29-1 and TRBJ1-1; D is ambiguous. Germline CDR1 and CDR2: SQVTM and ANQGSEA. The CDR3 spans 11 residues. Trimming took 5 bases from V and 0 from J, leaving 4 bases between them. The chain's CDR3 is CSVSVNTEAFF. The CDR3 region has the DNA TGCAGCGTTTCCGTGAACACTGAAGCTTTCTTT.

This clonotype was detected only a few times. This chain joins TRBV29-1 and TRBJ2-1; TRBD2 aligns across 8 bases. Germline V lookup: CDR1 SQVTM, CDR2 ANQGSEA. The ends lost 6 bases at V and 8 bases at J; junction bases unmatched: 12. The CDR3 is 14 residues long. The CDR3 region is CSVLNGLASDEQFF. The CDR3 nucleotides are TGCAGCGTACTTAACGGACTAGCTAGCGATGAGCAGTTCTTC.

This clonotype occurred many times. The CDR3, as DNA: TGCGCCAGCAGCTTCCGACTAGCGGGAGGATACAATGAGCAGTTCTTC. Translated, it gives CASSFRLAGGYNEQFF. The chain uses TRBV5-1 and TRBJ2-1; the match to TRBD2 covers 13 bases. The J segment lost 4 bases and the V segment lost 2 bases, leaving 3 bases of the junction unmatched. There are 16 residues in the CDR3. In germline, CDR1 is SGHRS, CDR2 YFSETQ.

The sample holds many counts of this clonotype. This chain joins TRBV18 and TRBJ2-1; possibly TRBD2 for D (7 bases). The CDR3 length is 16 residues. V was clipped by 5 bases and J by 2 bases, with 16 bases between them. Germline CDR1 KGHSH, CDR2 LQKENI. The CDR3 DNA is TGTGCCAGCTCAGCCTCCCCGGGGGGCACCTACAATGAGCAGTTCTTC. It yields the protein CASSASPGGTYNEQFF. Full variable domain (missing parts from reference TRBV18 and TRBJ2-1): NAGVMQNPRHLVRRRGQEARLRCSPMKGHSHVYWYRQLPEEGLKFMVYLQKENIIDESGMPKERFSAEFPKEGPSILRIQQVVRGDSAAYFCASSASPGGTYNEQFFGPGTRLTVL.

In its sample, this clonotype was seen many times. The rearrangement links TRBV12-3 or TRBV12-4 to TRBJ2-3, with 8 bases lining up with TRBD2. V lost 6 bases and J lost 0; bases outside the gene matches: 5. The CDR3 spans 15 residues. CDR3 DNA sequence: TGTGCCAGCAGCATCTTAGCGGGGAGCACAGATACGCAGTATTTT. It codes for CASSILAGSTDTQYF.

J is TRBJ2-1 and V is TRBV28; D gene uncertain. V dropped 7 bases and J dropped 6 bases, with 13 bases sitting between them. Germline V CDR1 and CDR2: MDHEN, SYDVKM. CDR3 length: 13 amino acids. The CDR3 DNA is TGTGCCAGCAACTACGGATTCGGCAATGAGCAGTTCTTC. Encoded protein: CASNYGFGNEQFF.

The CDR3 DNA reads as TGTGCCATCACCAAGGGGACTAGCGGATACAATGAGCAGTTCTTC. Its protein product is CAITKGTSGYNEQFF. J is TRBJ2-1 and V is TRBV10-3, with 11 bases aligning to TRBD2. Trimming at V came to 7 bases and at J to 4 bases, leaving 6 bases not matched to a gene. CDR1 and CDR2 (germline): ENHRY, SYGVKD. The CDR3 totals 15 residues.

This clonotype was detected many times. The chain carries TRBV28 and TRBJ2-5, with no clear D. The V end lost 1 base, the J end lost 3 bases, and 3 bases lay between the germline ends. CDR3 size: 12 residues. Germline CDR1 is MDHEN and CDR2 is SYDVKM. The CDR3 spells CASSLSKETQYF. The DNA for the CDR3 is TGTGCCAGCAGTTTATCCAAAGAGACCCAGTACTTC.

This clonotype came up a few times. The chain joins TRBV28 to TRBJ1-4; no reliable D call. V shed 7 bases and J shed 8 bases, with 17 bases lying between them. The CDR3 extends over 14 amino acids. The germline CDR1 and CDR2 sequences are MDHEN and SYDVKM. The CDR3 DNA is TGTGCCAGCACCGACTTGGGGATGGGGGAAAAACTGTTTTTT. Amino acid sequence: CASTDLGMGEKLFF.

In its sample, this clonotype was seen many times. The chain employs TRBV27 and TRBJ1-4; a possible D gene is TRBD1 (5 bases). Germline assignment: CDR1 MNHEY and CDR2 SMNVEV (reference sequence). The CDR3 contains 12 residues. Trimming removed 8 bases from V and 4 bases from J, with 8 bases in between. DNA for the CDR3: TGTGCCAGCGGGGGTCTTAATGAAAAACTGTTTTTT. Translation gives CASGGLNEKLFF.

This clonotype was recorded many times. The chain couples TRBV5-1 to TRBJ2-1; perhaps TRBD2 as D (5 bases). Per the germline V gene, CDR1 is SGHRS and CDR2 is YFSETQ. CDR3 length: 12 amino acids. V lost 5 bases, J lost 5 bases, and 8 bases lay in between. CDR3 loop: CASRDFHNEQFF. The CDR3 bases are TGCGCCAGCAGGGACTTTCACAATGAGCAGTTCTTC.

This clonotype was seen at least ten times. The gene calls are TRBV18 and TRBJ1-1; D is unresolved. V lost 2 bases to trimming and J lost 8 bases, with 9 bases between them. The CDR3 consists of 12 residues. Germline V gene sequence: CDR1 KGHSH, CDR2 LQKENI. DNA of the CDR3: TGTGCCAGCTCACCAGGAGGTTCCGAAGCTTTCTTT. Its translation is CASSPGGSEAFF.

This clonotype was observed at least ten times. The chain carries TRBV20-1 and TRBJ2-5; no firm D call. V lost 3 bases and J lost 5, with 22 bases in between. The germline V gene encodes CDR1 DFQATT and CDR2 SNEGSKA (reference sequence). The length of the CDR3 is 16 residues. CDR3 sequence reads: CSASEALMMGSETQYF. The CDR3 region has the DNA TGCAGTGCTAGCGAAGCGCTAATGATGGGGTCGGAGACCCAGTACTTC.

This clonotype has a handful of counts. This rearrangement joins TRBV2 to TRBJ2-4; possible D gene TRBD1, 5 bases. Germline V gene lookup returns CDR1 SNHLY and CDR2 FYNNEI. CDR3 size: 12 residues. Trimming shortened V by 5 bases and J by 6 bases, and 8 bases separated the two germline ends. The CDR3 nucleotides are TGTGCCAGCAGTTCCACAGGAAACATTCAGTACTTC. It specifies CASSSTGNIQYF.

This clonotype has at least ten counts. The chain carries TRBV20-1 and TRBJ1-2, with unresolved D. Germline loops: CDR1 DFQATT, CDR2 SNEGSKA (reference sequence). The CDR3 runs to 16 residues. V dropped 4 bases and J dropped 9 bases, with 27 bases sitting between them. In nucleotides, the CDR3 is TGCAGTGCTAATCGTGCGCGAACGGTAGGCTTAGGGAGCTACACCTTC. Translation: CSANRARTVGLGSYTF.

This clonotype was recorded many times. This sequence joins TRBV12-3 or TRBV12-4 and TRBJ1-4, with no clear D. Trimming left V 8 bases short and J 6 bases short, with 7 bases between. This CDR3 has 11 residues. In DNA form, the CDR3 reads TGTGCCAGCGGAAATTATGAAAAACTGTTTTTT. It is translated as CASGNYEKLFF.

In regard to this clonotype: A clone one base away is much larger, so this may be a read error. This chain connects TRBV5-1 to TRBJ2-5; D may be TRBD2 (5 bases). Germline V gene lookup returns CDR1 SGHRS and CDR2 YFSETQ. The CDR3 is made up of 13 amino acids. Between the trimmed V and J ends, which lost 4 bases and 3 bases, there was a span of 10 bases. The CDR3 here is CASSADWEETQYF. The DNA of the CDR3 is TGCGCCAGCAGCGCGGACTGGGAAGAGACCCAGTACTTC.

As DNA, the CDR3 is TGCGCCAGCAGCCCGGGGGACCCTACCTACGAGCAGTACTTC. As protein: CASSPGDPTYEQYF. V is TRBV5-1 and J is TRBJ2-7; possibly TRBD2 for D (6 bases). V shed 4 bases and J shed 2 bases, with 13 bases lying between them. The CDR3 is made up of 14 amino acids. Looked up from germline, CDR1 is SGHRS and CDR2 is YFSETQ.

About this clonotype itself: Being one base from a much bigger clone, this may be a read error. This chain joins TRBV9 and TRBJ1-5; the D gene is possibly TRBD1 (5 bases). CDR1 and CDR2 (germline): SGDLS, YYNGEE. This CDR3 has 15 amino acids. CDR3 nucleotide sequence: TGTGTCAGCAGCCCCAGGATGGGGGATCCTCAGCCCCAGCATTTT. Its translation is CVSSPRMGDPQPQHF.